This TCR beta chain is drawn from a study of cytomegalovirus exposure and HLA in healthy donors. The overall study: Genetic ancestry analysis placed more than 80% of the 350 to 500 donors that were genotyped in the Caucasian-associated cluster.

This CDR3 has 12 residues. Trimming stripped 2 bases from V and 7 bases from J, with 9 bases between. Germline values: CDR1 SGHNT, CDR2 YYREEE (reference sequence). The count of this clone is one. The target antigen is unknown. The PCR had 60 Vbeta and 13 Jbeta primers. Only in-frame clones appear in the TCRdb table, and some are missing; sequencing was by immunoSEQ multiplex PCR. Of about 120,000 clones listed, around 70% were seen once; the top ten hold around 1.6%. The study's findings and limits: Later analysis placed DRB1 highest and HLA-C lowest in TCR association rates, which differed by HLA locus. A reported reduction in N-insertions relative to the approximately 640-donor mean was seen in an Asian-associated ancestry cluster in a later analysis.

This sequence joins TRBV5-4 and TRBJ1-2, with D tentatively TRBD1 (6 bases). The sample consisted of PBMCs. The clonotype originates from a woman younger than 35 in good health and CMV-seronegative. The CDR3 region has the DNA TGTGCCAGCAGCTTAGACAGGTCTGGCTACACCTTC. This gives the protein CASSLDRSGYTF.